Below, one TCR beta chain is given with its context. This sample was included in a study of blood T cell repertoires in COVID-19. For the study at large: There were acute and convalescent COVID-19 samples, and they came from the United States, Italy and Spain.

CDR1 and CDR2 from the germline V gene are SEHNR and FQNEAQ (reference sequence). The CDR3 loop spans 14 amino acids. V lost 1 base and J 6 bases, leaving 12 bases between the germline ends. Clones were sequenced by immunoSEQ multiplex PCR, and TCRdb holds only the in-frame ones, with some missing. Of fewer than 120,000 clones in the sample, about 79% are singletons; the top ten hold around 15%. The genes are TRBV7-9 and TRBJ1-2; D is uncertain. The clonotype comes from a woman at least 80 years old with active or convalescent COVID-19. The sample comprised peripheral blood. CDR3 nucleotide sequence: TGTGCCAGCAGCTTAGGCCCCGGGGAAGATGGCTACACCTTC. As protein: CASSLGPGEDGYTF.